This T cell receptor (beta chain) derives from a study of post-analysis software for immune sequencing data. As for the study in general: The disease courses spanned relapsing-remitting, secondary progressive and progressive-relapsing forms of multiple sclerosis. Overall study findings and caveats: A few TRBV segments (TRBV5-6, TRBV5-1 and TRBV20-1 among them) occurred more frequently in patients than in controls. In multiple sclerosis, normalized Chao1 diversity was significantly below that of controls. Pronounced co-clustering by F measure was evident among identically batched samples.

A remark on this clonotype: Its antigen remains unidentified.

TCR beta libraries were prepared from cDNA with unique molecular identifiers. From around 1 to 9.1 million T cells, around 500,000 cDNA molecules were obtained. TCRdb redid the calling of the PCR reads with MiXCR, one entry per CDR3 protein. The sample shows around 700,000 distinct CDR3 sequences, roughly three fifths of them seen only once. Germline V gene data show CDR1 as LNHNV and CDR2 as YYDKDF (reference sequence). The CDR3 has 15 residues. V dropped 1 base and J dropped 4 bases, with 13 bases sitting between them. The rearrangement uses TRBV15 and TRBJ1-2; D is uncertain. Input material: blood. The receptor was derived from a girl aged 2-10 years with multiple sclerosis. CDR3 DNA sequence: TGTGCCACCAGCAGAGGGGGTGCGGATTTCTATGGCTACACCTTC. Translating gives CATSRGGADFYGYTF.